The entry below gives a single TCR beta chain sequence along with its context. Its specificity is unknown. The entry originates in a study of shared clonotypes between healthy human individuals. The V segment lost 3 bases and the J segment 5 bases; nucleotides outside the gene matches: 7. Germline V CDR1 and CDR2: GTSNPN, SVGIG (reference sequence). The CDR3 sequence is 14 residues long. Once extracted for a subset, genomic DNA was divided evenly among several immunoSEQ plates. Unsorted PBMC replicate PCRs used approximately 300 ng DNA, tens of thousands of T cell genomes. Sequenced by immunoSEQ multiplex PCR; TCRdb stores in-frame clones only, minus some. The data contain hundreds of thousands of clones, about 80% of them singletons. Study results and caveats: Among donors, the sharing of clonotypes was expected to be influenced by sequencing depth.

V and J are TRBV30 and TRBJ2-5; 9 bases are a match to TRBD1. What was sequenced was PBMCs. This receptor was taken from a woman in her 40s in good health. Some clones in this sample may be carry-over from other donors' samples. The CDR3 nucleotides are TGTGCCTGGAGCCGGGACAGGGTGGGGGAGACCCAGTACTTC. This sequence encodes CAWSRDRVGETQYF.